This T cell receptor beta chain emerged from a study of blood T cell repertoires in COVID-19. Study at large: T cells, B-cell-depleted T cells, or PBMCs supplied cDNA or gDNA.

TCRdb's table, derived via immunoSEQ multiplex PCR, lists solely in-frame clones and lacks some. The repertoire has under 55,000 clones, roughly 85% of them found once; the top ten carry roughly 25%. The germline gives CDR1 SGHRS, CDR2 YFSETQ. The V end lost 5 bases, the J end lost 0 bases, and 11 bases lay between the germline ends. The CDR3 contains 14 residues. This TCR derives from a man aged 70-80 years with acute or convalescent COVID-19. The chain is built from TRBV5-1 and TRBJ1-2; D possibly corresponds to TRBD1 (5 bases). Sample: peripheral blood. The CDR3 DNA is TGCGCCAGCAGGCCGACAGAGACTAACTATGGCTACACCTTC. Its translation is CASRPTETNYGYTF.